One and the same sample provided the 4 T cell receptor beta chains below, sequenced in a study of blood T cell repertoires in COVID-19. Using immunoSEQ multiplex PCR, the repertoire was profiled, and TCRdb retains in-frame clones only, with some absent. The table lists about 140,000 clones, 70% to 85% of them singletons. The sample taken for sequencing was PBMCs or T cells enriched from blood (not recorded which). These receptors were taken from a woman aged 18 to 35 who had been exposed to COVID-19.

The chain employs TRBV28 and TRBJ2-7, with 9 positions matching TRBD2. The CDR3 length is 17 residues. Trimming cost V 4 bases and J 3 bases; bases outside gene matches: 13. Germline V gene lookup returns CDR1 MDHEN and CDR2 SYDVKM. CDR3 sequence reads: CASSSPRLAGSIYEQYF. CDR3 coding DNA: TGTGCCAGCAGTTCCCCGCGGCTAGCGGGATCTATCTACGAGCAGTACTTC.

This rearrangement joins TRBV19 to TRBJ1-5; 7 nucleotides agree with TRBD1. This CDR3 region has 15 residues. Germline V gene sequence: CDR1 LNHDA, CDR2 SQIVND (reference sequence). Trimming removed 6 bases from V and 2 bases from J; junction bases left unmatched: 7. The CDR3 here is CASSVQGGRNQPQHF. CDR3 nucleotides: TGTGCCAGTAGCGTCCAGGGGGGTCGCAATCAGCCCCAGCATTTT.

This chain links TRBV5-4 with TRBJ1-3; 9 positions agree with TRBD1. Germline V lookup: CDR1 SGHNT, CDR2 YYREEE (reference sequence). With 3 bases clipped from V and 4 bases from J, the junction kept 14 bases outside the gene matches. The length of the CDR3 is 18 residues. The chain's CDR3 is CASSSAINRGRGGNTIYF. DNA for the CDR3: TGTGCCAGCAGCTCGGCTATTAACAGGGGGCGAGGAGGAAACACCATATATTTT.

The V call is TRBV12-3 or TRBV12-4, the J call TRBJ1-5; no clear D. The CDR3 spans 12 residues. V lost 6 bases and J lost 3, with 6 bases in between. The CDR3, as DNA: TGTGCCAGCAGCCTTCCCAATCAGCCCCAGCATTTT. Amino acids: CASSLPNQPQHF.